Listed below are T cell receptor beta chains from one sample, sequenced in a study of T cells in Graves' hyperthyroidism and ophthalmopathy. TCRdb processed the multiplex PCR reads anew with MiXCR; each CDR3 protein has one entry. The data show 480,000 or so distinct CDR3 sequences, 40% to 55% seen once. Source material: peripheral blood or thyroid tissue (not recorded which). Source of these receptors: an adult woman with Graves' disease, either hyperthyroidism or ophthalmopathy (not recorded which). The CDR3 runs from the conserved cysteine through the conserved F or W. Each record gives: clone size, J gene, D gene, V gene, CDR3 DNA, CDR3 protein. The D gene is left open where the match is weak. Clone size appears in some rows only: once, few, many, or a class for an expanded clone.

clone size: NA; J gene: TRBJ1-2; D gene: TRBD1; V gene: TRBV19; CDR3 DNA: TGTGCCAGTAGTATTGCGGGGGGACAGAACTATGGCTACACCTTC; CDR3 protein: CASSIAGGQNYGYTF
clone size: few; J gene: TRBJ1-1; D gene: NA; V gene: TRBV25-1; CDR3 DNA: TGTGCCAGCATCGGGACAACGGGCACTGAAGCTTTCTTT; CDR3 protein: CASIGTTGTEAFF
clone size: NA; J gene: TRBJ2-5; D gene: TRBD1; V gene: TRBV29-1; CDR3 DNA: TGCAGCATATCGACAGGGGGATACCAAGAGACCCAGTACTTC; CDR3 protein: CSISTGGYQETQYF
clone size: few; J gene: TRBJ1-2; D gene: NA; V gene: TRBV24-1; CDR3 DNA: TGTGCCACCAGTGATTCCCCGGGCAGGGGAGATGGCTACACCTTC; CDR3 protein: CATSDSPGRGDGYTF
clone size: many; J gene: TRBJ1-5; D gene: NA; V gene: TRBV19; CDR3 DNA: TGTGCCAGTAGTATGGGACTCTGGGGGGCGGCTCAGCCCCAGCATTTT; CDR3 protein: CASSMGLWGAAQPQHF
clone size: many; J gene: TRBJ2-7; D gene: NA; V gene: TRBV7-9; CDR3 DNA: TGTGCCAGCAGCTTAGATGCCGGGACCCAGTGGTACTTC; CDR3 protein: CASSLDAGTQWYF
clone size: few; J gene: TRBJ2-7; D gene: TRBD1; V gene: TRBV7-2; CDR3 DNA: TGTGCCAGCAGCTTACGTCAGGGGGCCGGGCCGTACTTC; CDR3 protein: CASSLRQGAGPYF
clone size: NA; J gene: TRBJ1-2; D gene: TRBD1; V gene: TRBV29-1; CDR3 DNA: TGCAGCCCCGGACAGGGAATTACTAACTATGGCTACACCTTC; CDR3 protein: CSPGQGITNYGYTF
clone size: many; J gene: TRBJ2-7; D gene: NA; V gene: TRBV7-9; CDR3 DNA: TGTGCCAGCAGCTTAGAGAGCGAGCAGTACTTC; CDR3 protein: CASSLESEQYF
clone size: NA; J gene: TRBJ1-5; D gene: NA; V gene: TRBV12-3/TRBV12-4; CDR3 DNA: TGTGCCAGTTTCCAAGAGGGGGTTGGTCAGCCCCAGCATTTT; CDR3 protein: CASFQEGVGQPQHF
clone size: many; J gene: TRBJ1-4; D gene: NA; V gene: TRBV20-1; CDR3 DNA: TGCAGTGCTAGAGATTTCCAGGGATCACAGGAAAAACTGTTTTTT; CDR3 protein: CSARDFQGSQEKLFF
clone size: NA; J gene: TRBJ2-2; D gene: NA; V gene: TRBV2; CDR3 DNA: TGTGCCAGCAGTGACCAAGTGGGGGCCGGGGAGCTGTTTTTT; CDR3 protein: CASSDQVGAGELFF
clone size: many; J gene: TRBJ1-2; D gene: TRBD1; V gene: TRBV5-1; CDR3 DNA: TGCGCCAGCAGCTTGAGGGGACAGAGTGGCTACACCTTC; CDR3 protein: CASSLRGQSGYTF
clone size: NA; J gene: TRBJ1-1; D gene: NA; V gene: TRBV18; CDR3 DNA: TGTGCCAGCTCACCTCCTCTGTACACTGAAGCTCTCTTT; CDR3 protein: CASSPPLYTEALF